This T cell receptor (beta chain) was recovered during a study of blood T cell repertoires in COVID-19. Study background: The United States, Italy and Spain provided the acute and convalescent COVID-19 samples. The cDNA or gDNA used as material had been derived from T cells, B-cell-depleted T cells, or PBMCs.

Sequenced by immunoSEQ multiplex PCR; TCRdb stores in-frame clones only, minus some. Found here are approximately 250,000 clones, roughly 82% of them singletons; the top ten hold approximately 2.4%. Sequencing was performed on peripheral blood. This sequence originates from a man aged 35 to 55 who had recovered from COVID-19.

CDR3 residues: CASSIVTPGEAFF. In nucleotides, the CDR3 is TGTGCCAGTAGTATCGTGACCCCGGGTGAAGCTTTCTTT. The gene calls are TRBV19 and TRBJ1-1; D not resolved. CDR1 is LNHDA and CDR2 is SQIVND in the germline V gene (reference sequence). The CDR3 runs to 13 residues. V lost 3 bases, J lost 7 bases, and 12 bases lay in between.